A single sample is the source of the 16 T cell receptor beta chains below, sequenced in a study of blood T cell repertoires in COVID-19. TCRdb keeps only in-frame clones here, not all; method: immunoSEQ multiplex PCR. The table lists about 190,000 clones, more than 85% of them singletons. Input material: peripheral blood. The receptors derive from a man under 40 with acute or convalescent COVID-19.

The chain employs TRBV6-5 and TRBJ1-3; no firm D call. The length of the CDR3 is 14 residues. Trimming removed 5 bases at V and 0 bases at J, with 8 bases between. Looked up from germline, CDR1 is MNHEY and CDR2 is SVGAGI. CDR3 sequence reads: CASSPDNSGNTIYF. The CDR3 bases are TGTGCCAGCAGTCCAGACAACTCTGGAAACACCATATATTTT.

The gene calls are TRBV27 and TRBJ2-2, with 9 bases fitting TRBD1. Germline trimming cut 5 bases from V and 4 bases from J; bases unmatched to any gene: 17. Germline assignment: CDR1 MNHEY and CDR2 SMNVEV (reference sequence). The CDR3 is 19 amino acids. The CDR3 loop is CASSPKPRGQGGLTGELFF. For the CDR3, the DNA is TGTGCCAGCAGTCCCAAACCGCGGGGACAGGGCGGACTCACCGGGGAGCTGTTTTTT.

The V gene is TRBV5-1, the J gene TRBJ1-1; D is ambiguous. Germline CDR1 reads SGHRS; CDR2 reads YFSETQ. The CDR3 is 13 amino acids. V lost 5 bases, J lost 4 bases, and 12 bases lay in between. For the CDR3, the DNA is TGCGCCAGCAGTACTTCCATTGGCACTGAAGCTTTCTTT. Encoded protein: CASSTSIGTEAFF.

The V and J genes are TRBV27 and TRBJ2-1; 8 bases are a match to TRBD2. CDR3 size: 17 residues. CDR1 is MNHEY and CDR2 is SMNVEV in the germline V gene (reference sequence). Losses at the gene ends were 2 bases for V and 1 base for J; bases not matched to a gene: 7. CDR3 DNA sequence: TGTGCCAGCAGTTTAATCGGGGAGCGGGGGTCCTACAATGAGCAGTTCTTC. Amino acid sequence: CASSLIGERGSYNEQFF.

This clone was seen more than once but under ten times. The chain uses TRBV3-1 (or the pseudogene TRBV3-2) and TRBJ1-1, with 9 bases aligning to TRBD1. Germline-derived CDR1 and CDR2 are LGHDT and YNNKEL (reference sequence). With V trimmed by 4 bases and J by 11 bases, 8 bases remained unmatched. This CDR3 region has 13 residues. CDR3 loop: CASSPGTGRRAFF. CDR3 DNA sequence: TGTGCCAGCAGCCCCGGGACAGGGAGACGGGCTTTCTTT.

The J gene is TRBJ2-4, the V gene TRBV6-5; D is ambiguous. CDR1 is MNHEY, CDR2 SVGAGI, per germline. V lost 6 bases, J lost 4 bases, and 10 bases lay in between. CDR3 length: 13 amino acids. CDR3: CASRPQSKNIQYF. In nucleotides, the CDR3 is TGTGCCAGCAGACCACAGAGTAAAAACATTCAGTACTTC.

V and J are TRBV5-1 and TRBJ2-2; possible D gene TRBD2, 5 bases. CDR1 is SGHRS and CDR2 is YFSETQ in the germline V gene. V was cut by 0 bases and J by 0 bases, with 9 bases left in between. The CDR3 runs 16 residues. This chain's CDR3 is CASSLVPGANTGELFF. The CDR3 nucleotides read TGCGCCAGCAGCTTGGTCCCCGGGGCGAACACCGGGGAGCTGTTTTTT.

The CDR3 DNA follows: TGCGCCAGCAGCCCAGGGACTCCGGGGGCTAACTATGGCTACACCTTC. It translates to CASSPGTPGANYGYTF. The rearrangement uses TRBV5-1 and TRBJ1-2, with TRBD1 as a possible D gene (5 bases). Germline V gene data show CDR1 as SGHRS and CDR2 as YFSETQ. The CDR3 is made up of 16 amino acids. Trimming shortened V by 4 bases and J by 0 bases, and 16 bases separated the two germline ends.

The rearrangement uses TRBV6-5 and TRBJ2-1, with no clear D. The CDR3 sequence is 15 residues long. The V end lost 6 bases, the J end lost 0 bases, and 12 bases lay between the germline ends. The germline gives CDR1 MNHEY, CDR2 SVGAGI. The CDR3: CASRGYYSSYNEQFF. The CDR3 DNA sequence: TGTGCCAGCAGGGGTTATTACAGCTCCTACAATGAGCAGTTCTTC.

The J gene is TRBJ1-3, the V gene TRBV5-5; D may be TRBD1 (5 bases). This CDR3 is built from 17 residues. Germline lookup yields CDR1 SGHKS and CDR2 YYEKEE (reference sequence). The V and J ends lost 5 bases and 1 base respectively, with 19 bases between them. The CDR3 bases are TGTGCCAGCAGATCCGGGTTGGGGCCAGTGTCTGGAAACACCATATATTTT. Translating it yields CASRSGLGPVSGNTIYF.

CDR3 protein: CASTPDRVKFLDYGYTF. Here the CDR3 DNA reads TGTGCCAGCACCCCAGACAGGGTGAAATTTTTGGACTATGGCTACACCTTC. The chain links TRBV7-8 to TRBJ1-2; 7 bases line up with TRBD1. This CDR3 has 17 residues. With V trimmed by 7 bases and J by 3 bases, 17 bases remained unmatched. Germline V gene sequence: CDR1 SGHVS, CDR2 FQNEAQ.

This clone showed up just once. The chain couples TRBV5-4 to TRBJ2-3; 8 positions agree with TRBD2. The CDR3 contains 16 residues. The trim removed 4 bases at V and 4 bases at J, leaving 11 bases unmatched. Germline CDR1 and CDR2: SGHNT and YYREEE (reference sequence). The CDR3 DNA is TGTGCCAGCAGCCCATCGACTAGCGAGATTTCAGATACGCAGTATTTT. It codes for CASSPSTSEISDTQYF.

The V and J genes are TRBV6-4 and TRBJ2-6; a weak D match, TRBD2 (5 bases). Trimming pared 2 bases from V and 0 bases from J, leaving 5 bases between. This CDR3 is built from 15 residues. The germline V gene encodes CDR1 MRHNA and CDR2 SNTAGT. In DNA form, the CDR3 reads TGTGCCAGCAGTGACACTAGCTCTGGGGCCAACGTCCTGACTTTC. Protein sequence: CASSDTSSGANVLTF.

The V call is TRBV4-1, the J call TRBJ1-4, with D tentatively TRBD1 (5 bases). Germline V gene data show CDR1 as MGHRA and CDR2 as YSYEKL. There are 15 residues in the CDR3. V was cut by 1 base and J by 7 bases, with 13 bases left in between. In DNA, the CDR3 is TGCGCCAGCAGCCAAGGCGGGACCTCGATTGAAAAACTGTTTTTT. Encoded protein: CASSQGGTSIEKLFF.

This CDR3 is CASSLGLPNEQFF. For the CDR3, the DNA is TGTGCCAGCAGCTTGGGACTACCCAATGAGCAGTTCTTC. The chain recombines TRBV5-6 with TRBJ2-1; possible D gene TRBD2, 5 bases. The CDR3 runs 13 residues. V lost 0 bases to trimming and J lost 6 bases, with 7 bases between them. Germline CDR1 reads SGHDT; CDR2 reads YYEEEE.

The chain is built from TRBV7-2 and TRBJ1-5; possible D gene TRBD1, 6 bases. CDR3 length: 13 residues. Trimming shortened V by 5 bases and J by 5 bases, and 10 bases separated the two germline ends. Germline CDR1 SGHTA, CDR2 FQGNSA. In DNA form, the CDR3 reads TGTGCCAGCAGCGTGGACAGAGATCAGCCCCAGCATTTT. It is translated as CASSVDRDQPQHF.